This passage covers 17 T cell receptor beta chains from one sample sequenced in a study of blood T cells in healthy people across ages. Primers used in a second PCR of roughly 6 to 11 cycles were a sample-barcoded 5' primer and a J-beta primer mix. Using its own MiXCR run on the 5' RACE reads, TCRdb lists one record per CDR3 protein. The sample records around 940,000 distinct CDR3 sequences, about 51% being singletons. The sample taken for sequencing was blood. The origin of the receptors is a woman aged 60-75 years in good health.

This chain links TRBV7-2 with TRBJ2-7, with D possibly being TRBD1 (6 bases). Germline V gene sequence: CDR1 SGHTA, CDR2 FQGNSA. The CDR3 has 15 amino acids. The V gene lost 5 bases and the J gene lost 3 bases, with 17 bases spanning the gap. The CDR3 region has the DNA TGTGCCAGCAGCAAATCTCACAGGGCCTACTACGAGCAGTACTTC. Amino acids: CASSKSHRAYYEQYF.

The chain carries TRBV28 and TRBJ2-2; TRBD2 aligns across 12 bases. With 7 bases clipped from V and 2 bases from J, the junction kept 5 bases outside the gene matches. Germline lookup yields CDR1 MDHEN and CDR2 SYDVKM. This CDR3 has 16 residues. Here the CDR3 DNA reads TGTGCCAGCAAACTAGCGGGAGGTGCCAACACCGGGGAGCTGTTTTTT. Residues: CASKLAGGANTGELFF.

This clonotype was detected a few times. The V call is TRBV28, the J call TRBJ2-5; D is perhaps TRBD1 (5 bases). The CDR3 has 13 amino acids. V dropped 5 bases and J dropped 4 bases, with 11 bases sitting between them. Germline V CDR1 and CDR2: MDHEN, SYDVKM. The CDR3 here is CASSPGWRETQYF. CDR3 coding DNA: TGTGCCAGCAGTCCAGGGTGGAGAGAGACCCAGTACTTC.

The chain couples TRBV7-2 to TRBJ2-1, with TRBD1 matching over 10 bases. CDR3 length: 14 amino acids. With 0 bases clipped from V and 9 bases from J, the junction kept 2 bases outside the gene matches. Looked up from germline, CDR1 is SGHTA and CDR2 is FQGNSA. CDR3 DNA sequence: TGTGCCAGCAGCTTAGCGGGACAGGGGTTTGAGCAGTTCTTC. It yields the protein CASSLAGQGFEQFF.

The chain recombines TRBV20-1 with TRBJ2-7, with 7 nucleotides matching TRBD1. Losses at the gene ends were 0 bases for V and 7 bases for J; bases not matched to a gene: 3. Looked up from germline, CDR1 is DFQATT and CDR2 is SNEGSKA (reference sequence). This CDR3 contains 12 residues. CDR3 in DNA: TGCAGTGCTAGAGAAGGGGGCTGGGAGCAGTACTTC. It specifies CSAREGGWEQYF.

The chain has TRBV10-3 and TRBJ1-4; D is unresolved. V shed 0 bases and J shed 7 bases, with 12 bases lying between them. Germline loops: CDR1 ENHRY, CDR2 SYGVKD. The CDR3 runs to 15 residues. DNA for the CDR3: TGTGCCATCAGTGAGTCGAGCGGGTCCGGTGAAAAACTGTTTTTT. Amino acids: CAISESSGSGEKLFF.

The V call is TRBV28, the J call TRBJ2-5; tentatively, D is TRBD1 or TRBD2 (5 bases each). The CDR3 runs 14 residues. Germline V gene lookup returns CDR1 MDHEN and CDR2 SYDVKM. Trimming left V 10 bases short and J 2 bases short, with 17 bases between. Here the CDR3 reads CATDALGVQETQYF. CDR3 nucleotides: TGTGCCACCGACGCGCTGGGGGTACAAGAGACCCAGTACTTC.

The sample holds a few counts of this clonotype. This chain uses TRBV6-5 with TRBJ2-7; the match to TRBD2 covers 11 bases. The germline gives CDR1 MNHEY, CDR2 SVGAGI. The CDR3 is 18 residues long. Trimming took 2 bases from V and 2 from J; bases not matched to a gene: 11. The DNA of the CDR3 is TGTGCCAGCAGTTACAGGTACTCGACTAGCGGGGTTCCCTACGAGCAGTACTTC. Amino acid sequence: CASSYRYSTSGVPYEQYF.

This rearrangement joins TRBV29-1 to TRBJ2-1, with D possibly being TRBD2 (5 bases). The V and J ends lost 2 bases and 4 bases respectively, with 6 bases between them. CDR1 and CDR2 from the germline V gene are SQVTM and ANQGSEA. The CDR3 length is 12 residues. CDR3 coding DNA: TGCAGCGTTGAATGGGAGTACAATGAGCAGTTCTTC. Its protein product is CSVEWEYNEQFF.

The rearrangement uses TRBV30 and TRBJ2-4; D unclear. CDR3 size: 13 residues. CDR1 is GTSNPN and CDR2 is SVGIG in the germline V gene (reference sequence). V was clipped by 1 base and J by 3 bases, with 7 bases between them. The CDR3 bases are TGTGCCTGGAGTGACTTCGGCAAAAACATTCAGTACTTC. Translating gives CAWSDFGKNIQYF.

This clonotype was picked up many times. Germline and junction disagree at one end, which may indicate a read error. The chain recombines TRBV5-1 with TRBJ2-5; D possibly uses TRBD1 or TRBD2 (5 bases each). This CDR3 is 13 amino acids long. The germline gives CDR1 SGHRS, CDR2 YFSETQ. CDR3 amino acids: CASSWGPQETQYF. CDR3 DNA sequence: TGTGCCAGCAGCTGGGGACCCCAAGAGACCCAGTACTTC.

This clonotype showed up just a few times. The gene calls are TRBV28 and TRBJ2-3; no firm D call. The V end was cut by 1 base, the J end by 0 bases, with 11 bases between. The germline V gene encodes CDR1 MDHEN and CDR2 SYDVKM. The CDR3 extends over 16 amino acids. This CDR3 reads CASSLLRLTSTDTQYF. Written as DNA, the CDR3 is TGTGCCAGCAGTTTATTACGGTTAACTAGCACAGATACGCAGTATTTT. Using reference TRBV28 and TRBJ2-3 for the parts outside the CDR3, the full variable domain is DVKVTQSSRYLVKRTGEKVFLECVQDMDHENMFWYRQDPGLGLRLIYFSYDVKMKEKGDIPEGYSVSREKKERFSLILESASTNQTSMYLCASSLLRLTSTDTQYFGPGTRLTVL.

This clonotype was counted only a few times. This chain uses TRBV2 with TRBJ2-5; 7 nucleotides align to TRBD1. The length of the CDR3 is 15 residues. The ends lost 3 bases at V and 2 bases at J; junction bases unmatched: 6. Germline V gives CDR1 SNHLY, CDR2 FYNNEI. The CDR3 loop is CASSDGTALQETQYF. CDR3 in DNA: TGTGCCAGCAGTGACGGGACAGCATTACAAGAGACCCAGTACTTC. The variable domain in full, with the rest retrieved from reference TRBV2 and TRBJ2-5, is EPEVTQTPSHQVTQMGQEVILRCVPISNHLYFYWYRQILGQKVEFLVSFYNNEISEKSEIFDDQFSVERPDGSNFTLKIRSTKLEDSAMYFCASSDGTALQETQYFGPGTRLLVL.

This clonotype was counted a few times. The V and J genes are TRBV20-1 and TRBJ2-7; possibly TRBD2 for D (6 bases). Germline V gives CDR1 DFQATT, CDR2 SNEGSKA (reference sequence). This CDR3 region has 15 residues. V was clipped by 6 bases and J by 5 bases, with 23 bases between them. CDR3 residues: CSAKPATQGGNEQYF. Here the CDR3 DNA reads TGCAGTGCAAAGCCAGCTACGCAGGGAGGCAACGAGCAGTACTTC.

This clonotype was seen ten or more times. This sequence joins TRBV12-3 or TRBV12-4 and TRBJ1-2, with 8 nucleotides matching TRBD1. The CDR3 is 14 residues long. Trimming took 6 bases from V and 8 from J; bases not matched to a gene: 11. CDR3 in amino acids: CASRRTGRISGYTF. The DNA of the CDR3 is TGTGCCAGCAGACGGACAGGGCGGATTAGCGGCTACACCTTC.

This chain links TRBV30 with TRBJ2-7, with TRBD1 matching over 7 bases. This CDR3 spans 12 amino acids. The trim removed 5 bases at V and 4 bases at J, leaving 5 bases unmatched. The germline V gene has CDR1 GTSNPN and CDR2 SVGIG (reference sequence). This CDR3 is CAWDREGYEQYF. The DNA of the CDR3 is TGTGCCTGGGACAGGGAAGGTTACGAGCAGTACTTC.

The sample holds a few counts of this clonotype. This sequence joins TRBV11-2 and TRBJ1-1; no clear D gene. CDR1 SGHAT and CDR2 FQNNGV come from the germline V gene. Trimming took off 3 bases at V and 0 bases at J, with 17 bases between the two ends. This CDR3 is built from 17 residues. The CDR3 region is CASSFPPGGLVNTEAFF. CDR3 bases: TGTGCCAGCAGCTTTCCCCCCGGCGGACTAGTGAACACTGAAGCTTTCTTT.